This T cell receptor (beta chain) was observed in a study of blood T cell repertoires in COVID-19. Study at large: Material from acute and convalescent COVID-19 was sourced from the United States, Italy and Spain.

Only in-frame clones appear in the TCRdb table, and some are missing; sequencing was by immunoSEQ multiplex PCR. Here the sample spans approximately 210,000 clones, roughly 80% being singletons. V was clipped by 4 bases and J by 2 bases; unmatched bases: 3. The CDR3 spans 14 residues. Germline-derived CDR1 and CDR2 are KGHDR and SFDVKD. This sequence originates from a man in his thirties or forties with active or convalescent COVID-19. The sequencing sample was made of peripheral blood. The J gene is TRBJ1-2, the V gene TRBV24-1; TRBD1 agrees at 7 bases. The CDR3 region is CATSDPTGNYGYTF. The CDR3 DNA sequence: TGTGCCACCAGTGACCCGACAGGGAACTATGGCTACACCTTC.